Following are 4 T cell receptor beta chains from one sample sequenced in a study of blood T cell repertoires in COVID-19. This table comes from immunoSEQ multiplex PCR, and its TCRdb copy is limited to in-frame clones, with some not included. The sample yields about 180,000 clones, less than 85% seen once. Sequenced: peripheral blood. These receptors were taken from a human donor in a cohort sampled during active COVID-19.

The genes are TRBV5-1 and TRBJ2-7, with D possibly being TRBD1 (6 bases). CDR1 SGHRS and CDR2 YFSETQ come from the germline V gene. Trimming removed 3 bases from V and 0 bases from J, with 13 bases in between. The CDR3 consists of 15 residues. This CDR3 is CASSSLQGLSYEQYF. In nucleotides, the CDR3 is TGCGCCAGCAGCTCCCTACAGGGCCTCTCCTACGAGCAGTACTTC.

The J gene is TRBJ2-7, the V gene TRBV27, with TRBD2 as a possible D gene (5 bases). V lost 5 bases and J lost 1, with 9 bases in between. CDR3 length: 13 residues. Germline values: CDR1 MNHEY, CDR2 SMNVEV (reference sequence). CDR3 nucleotide sequence: TGTGCCAGCAGTGGAGGTGGGTCCTACGAGCAGTACTTC. As protein: CASSGGGSYEQYF.

J is TRBJ1-2 and V is TRBV4-1, with 9 bases matching TRBD1. The CDR3 extends over 16 amino acids. With V trimmed by 3 bases and J by 2 bases, 7 bases remained unmatched. Per germline, CDR1 MGHRA and CDR2 YSYEKL. CDR3 region: CASSHSTGGQNYGYTF. The CDR3 nucleotides read TGCGCCAGCAGCCACTCGACAGGGGGACAGAACTATGGCTACACCTTC.

The chain recombines TRBV7-2 with TRBJ1-6, with 9 bases aligning to TRBD1. V gave up 1 base and J gave up 10 bases; unmatched junction bases: 8. This CDR3 contains 16 residues. Germline lookup yields CDR1 SGHTA and CDR2 FQGNSA. The CDR3 loop is CASSLVPGQGHSPLHF. Here the CDR3 DNA reads TGTGCCAGCAGCTTAGTACCGGGACAGGGACACTCACCCCTCCACTTT.